Following are 24 T cell receptor beta chains from one sample sequenced in a study of OX40 agonist ivuxolimab in advanced cancers. The data were produced by immunoSEQ multiplex PCR, yet TCRdb's version contains in-frame clones alone and is incomplete. Of tens of thousands of clones in the sample, about 88% were seen once. This specimen consisted of CD4+ or CD8+ T cells sorted from blood, obtained in a trial of the OX40 agonist ivuxolimab. The origin of the receptors is an adult with an advanced solid tumor such as melanoma, head and neck, liver or kidney cancer.

The genes are TRBV7-9 and TRBJ1-2; TRBD1 is a possible D gene (6 bases). There are 13 residues in the CDR3. Germline assignment: CDR1 SEHNR and CDR2 FQNEAQ (reference sequence). Trimming stripped 0 bases from V and 7 bases from J, with 9 bases between. In DNA, the CDR3 is TGTGCCAGCAGCTTAGCGACAGGAGCTGGCTACACCTTC. Translated, it gives CASSLATGAGYTF.

This clone was counted once. This chain connects TRBV5-6 to TRBJ1-4, with 8 bases fitting TRBD1. Germline CDR1 and CDR2: SGHDT and YYEEEE. The J segment lost 3 bases and the V segment lost 3 bases, leaving 10 bases of the junction unmatched. CDR3 size: 17 residues. In DNA form, the CDR3 reads TGTGCCAGCAGCTCCCCGATGGACAGGGCTGCTAATGAAAAACTGTTTTTT. Its translation is CASSSPMDRAANEKLFF.

The rearrangement links TRBV12-5 to TRBJ2-7; possible D gene TRBD1, 5 bases. CDR3 size: 13 residues. Germline assignment: CDR1 LGHNT and CDR2 FRNRAP. V was cut by 6 bases and J by 4 bases, with 13 bases left in between. The CDR3 coding sequence is TGTGCTAGTGGCGCTGGCCAGGGTTACGAGCAGTACTTC. Its protein is CASGAGQGYEQYF.

The rearrangement joins TRBV5-1 to TRBJ2-5, with D perhaps matching TRBD1 (6 bases). The end of the DNA fits TRBJ2-7 better, so the J call may be wrong. The CDR3 loop spans 15 amino acids. Germline V gives CDR1 SGHRS, CDR2 YFSETQ. The CDR3 DNA is TGCGCCAGCAGCCCATTGTCTCAGGGGTCGGACGAGCAGTACTTC. Translation: CASSPLSQGSDEQYF.

The table lists this clone with a count of one. The chain has TRBV5-4 and TRBJ2-7; D not certain. V dropped 4 bases and J dropped 0 bases, with 11 bases sitting between them. Germline-derived CDR1 and CDR2 are SGHNT and YYREEE (reference sequence). The CDR3 runs 14 residues. The CDR3 reads CASSQDQLSYEQYF. Written as DNA, the CDR3 is TGTGCCAGCAGCCAAGACCAGCTCTCCTACGAGCAGTACTTC.

The chain combines TRBV9 with TRBJ1-1; D not certain. In germline, CDR1 is SGDLS, CDR2 YYNGEE. The CDR3 sequence is 13 residues long. Between the trimmed V and J ends, which lost 2 bases and 4 bases, there was a span of 9 bases. The CDR3 region has the DNA TGTGCCAGCAGCGTTCTCTTGGGCACTGAAGCTTTCTTT. Its protein is CASSVLLGTEAFF.

This chain joins TRBV10-1 and TRBJ2-1; no clear D. The CDR3 consists of 15 residues. Germline CDR1 is WNHNN and CDR2 is SYGVQD (reference sequence). The V gene lost 7 bases and the J gene lost 4 bases, with 17 bases spanning the gap. Here the CDR3 DNA reads TGCGCCAGCACGGATCGCCGCCGACTTTACAATGAGCAGTTCTTC. It translates to CASTDRRRLYNEQFF.

Sample share makes this clone medium-sized. The V call is TRBV12-5, the J call TRBJ1-1, with D maybe TRBD1 (5 bases). The CDR3 loop spans 15 amino acids. Trimming shortened V by 0 bases and J by 1 base, and 9 bases separated the two germline ends. Germline V gives CDR1 LGHNT, CDR2 FRNRAP. CDR3 DNA sequence: TGTGCTAGTGGTTTGGTAATGGGGCGGAACACTGAAGCTTTCTTT. It codes for CASGLVMGRNTEAFF.

This chain connects TRBV30 to TRBJ1-1; 7 positions match TRBD1. V trimming: 6 bases; J trimming: 0 bases; junction bases outside the gene matches: 7. Germline loops: CDR1 GTSNPN, CDR2 SVGIG (reference sequence). The CDR3 runs to 14 residues. The CDR3 DNA follows: TGTGCCTGCCAGGGGGACACCATGAACACTGAAGCTTTCTTT. Translating gives CACQGDTMNTEAFF.

The V call is TRBV15, the J call TRBJ1-1, with TRBD1 as a possible D gene (5 bases). Germline V gene sequence: CDR1 LNHNV, CDR2 YYDKDF (reference sequence). This CDR3 comprises 15 residues. V gave up 1 base and J gave up 5 bases, with 14 bases separating them. CDR3 residues: CATSRGGTPRTEAFF. Here the CDR3 DNA reads TGTGCCACCAGCAGAGGGGGGACTCCCCGAACTGAAGCTTTCTTT.

The chain employs TRBV2 and TRBJ2-7; 8 positions agree with TRBD1. Germline values: CDR1 SNHLY, CDR2 FYNNEI. Trimming took 8 bases from V and 5 from J; bases not matched to a gene: 14. The CDR3 length is 15 residues. In DNA, the CDR3 is TGTGCCAGCCATCATCCGGGACAGGTGCTGAACGAGCAGTACTTC. Translating it yields CASHHPGQVLNEQYF.

In this sample, this clone turned up a few times. V usage is TRBV6-6 and J usage is TRBJ2-5, with 11 bases identical to TRBD2. The CDR3 has 15 residues. After removal of 3 bases from V and 5 bases from J, the junction contained 5 bases not matched to a gene. The germline V gene has CDR1 MNHNY and CDR2 SVGAGI (reference sequence). The CDR3 loop is CASSYSGRVEETQYF. Here the CDR3 DNA reads TGTGCCAGCAGTTATAGCGGGAGGGTTGAGGAGACCCAGTACTTC.

V usage is TRBV25-1 and J usage is TRBJ2-7; D is perhaps TRBD1 (6 bases). Between the trimmed V and J ends, which lost 7 bases and 5 bases, there was a span of 18 bases. Germline V gene data show CDR1 as MGHDK and CDR2 as SYGVNS. The CDR3 has 14 amino acids. The CDR3 bases are TGTGCCAGCACTAAGACGGCAGGGGTCGACGAGCAGTACTTC. Translated, it gives CASTKTAGVDEQYF.

This chain links TRBV10-3 with TRBJ1-2; 9 nucleotides align to TRBD1. From germline, CDR1 is ENHRY and CDR2 SYGVKD. V trimming: 3 bases; J trimming: 6 bases; junction bases outside the gene matches: 11. This CDR3 is built from 16 residues. CDR3 DNA sequence: TGTGCCATCAGTGAAACCGGGACAGGGACTCCGAATGGCTACACCTTC. Amino acid sequence: CAISETGTGTPNGYTF.

V and J are TRBV9 and TRBJ1-2; 8 nucleotides align to TRBD1. CDR3 length equals 13 residues. Germline CDR1 is SGDLS and CDR2 is YYNGEE. Trimming cost V 6 bases and J 7 bases; bases outside gene matches: 8. CDR3 DNA sequence: TGTGCCAGCATCAACCCAGGGGGCTTTGGCTACACCTTC. Amino acid sequence: CASINPGGFGYTF.

The rearrangement links TRBV6-6 to TRBJ2-7; D is uncertain. The germline CDR1 and CDR2 sequences are MNHNY and SVGAGI (reference sequence). V lost 2 bases and J 0 bases, leaving 5 bases between the germline ends. CDR3 size: 13 residues. CDR3 bases: TGTGCCAGCAGTTACCACACCTCCTACGAGCAGTACTTC. This codes for CASSYHTSYEQYF.

The V gene is TRBV2, the J gene TRBJ2-1, with D unresolved. Germline V lookup: CDR1 SNHLY, CDR2 FYNNEI. Trimming shortened V by 7 bases and J by 9 bases, and 19 bases separated the two germline ends. The CDR3 is 14 amino acids. CDR3 in DNA: TGTGCCAGCACCCGAGGATCGCTTTCTGCTGAGCAGTTCTTC. This sequence encodes CASTRGSLSAEQFF.

The chain carries TRBV2 and TRBJ1-2; no definite D call. Trimming left V 3 bases short and J 10 bases short, with 12 bases between. Germline CDR1 SNHLY, CDR2 FYNNEI. The CDR3 contains 12 residues. The CDR3 spells CASSEGYVLYTF. CDR3 coding DNA: TGTGCCAGCAGTGAGGGGTATGTCCTCTACACCTTC.

V usage is TRBV29-1 and J usage is TRBJ1-1; 10 bases are shared with TRBD1. This CDR3 is 15 amino acids long. Germline assignment: CDR1 SQVTM and CDR2 ANQGSEA. Trimming cost V 5 bases and J 4 bases; bases outside gene matches: 10. The CDR3 DNA sequence: TGCAGCGTTCTTGGACAGGGGGGTATTATCACTGAAGCTTTCTTT. Its protein product is CSVLGQGGIITEAFF.

A single count supports this clone. CDR3 DNA sequence: TGCAGCGTTGTTGGGACAGGACGGGCCGGGGAGCTGTTTTTT. As protein: CSVVGTGRAGELFF. This chain connects TRBV29-1 to TRBJ2-2; 8 bases agree with TRBD1. The germline V gene has CDR1 SQVTM and CDR2 ANQGSEA. V dropped 4 bases and J dropped 6; count of bases not matched to a gene: 7. This CDR3 is 14 amino acids long.

The genes are TRBV6-6 and TRBJ1-1; 10 positions match TRBD1. Losses at the gene ends were 4 bases for V and 8 bases for J; bases not matched to a gene: 7. The CDR3 runs 14 residues. The V gene's germline CDR1 is MNHNY and CDR2 SVGAGI (reference sequence). The CDR3 sequence is CASSSRQGATEAFF. The CDR3 region has the DNA TGTGCCAGCAGTTCCCGACAGGGGGCGACGGAAGCTTTCTTT.

This clone was seen only a few times. The V call is TRBV10-3, the J call TRBJ1-4; the match to TRBD1 covers 7 bases. The CDR3 is 15 residues long. The V gene's germline CDR1 is ENHRY and CDR2 SYGVKD. J lost 3 bases, V lost 4 bases, and 5 bases had no gene match. CDR3 nucleotides: TGTGCCATCAGTGCTGACAGGGCTTCTAATGAAAAACTGTTTTTT. This gives the protein CAISADRASNEKLFF.

The rearrangement uses TRBV6-5 and TRBJ2-3, with D possibly being TRBD2 (5 bases). The germline V gene encodes CDR1 MNHEY and CDR2 SVGAGI. This CDR3 region has 11 residues. V was shortened by 8 bases and J by 4 bases, with 7 bases between the two germline ends. This CDR3 reads CASLGADTQYF. The CDR3 coding sequence is TGTGCCAGCCTCGGGGCAGATACGCAGTATTTT.

The CDR3 protein is CASSLDRGAYNEQFF. Here the CDR3 DNA reads TGTGCCAGCAGCCTGGACAGGGGGGCATACAATGAGCAGTTCTTC. The rearrangement links TRBV5-4 to TRBJ2-1, with 10 bases aligning to TRBD1. Germline CDR1 is SGHNT and CDR2 is YYREEE (reference sequence). The CDR3 length is 15 residues. The trim removed 4 bases at V and 4 bases at J, leaving 5 bases unmatched.